The 30 T cell receptor beta chains below were found in one sample sequenced in a study of cytomegalovirus exposure and HLA in healthy donors (TCRdb year 2017). Library preparation employed the immunoSEQ multiplex PCR assay. A mixture of 60 forward primers for TCR Vbeta segments and 13 reverse primers for TCR Jbeta segments was used in the multiplex PCR. Imported from immuneACCESS, the table was reduced by TCRdb to in-frame sequences with V and J called. These copies leave out some clones; in studies compared against another copy, an unresolved V gene accounts for under half, and the cause of the remainder is not known. The sample records roughly 200,000 clones, approximately 80% of which are singletons. The leading ten clones occupy roughly 0.5% of the sample. The sequencing sample was made of PBMCs. Receptors originate from a woman aged 50 to 65 in good health and CMV-seronegative.

On this clone itself: At one end, the junction sequence differs from germline, possibly due to a read error. This sample includes further DNA sequences coding for the same CDR3. The V and J genes are TRBV27 and TRBJ2-1, with D maybe TRBD2 (5 bases). This CDR3 has 14 residues. Germline lookup yields CDR1 MNHEY and CDR2 SMNVEV (reference sequence). The CDR3 is CASSFGLPGSEQFF. CDR3 nucleotides: TGCGCCAGCAGTTTCGGATTACCGGGGTCTGAGCAGTTCTTC.

The chain employs TRBV11-2 and TRBJ2-5; tentative D call: TRBD2 (6 bases). The V gene lost 0 bases and the J gene lost 1 base, with 12 bases spanning the gap. Per the germline V gene, CDR1 is SGHAT and CDR2 is FQNNGV. This CDR3 has 16 amino acids. The CDR3 here is CASSLDRGGSQETQYF. As DNA, the CDR3 is TGTGCCAGCAGCTTAGATCGTGGGGGGTCCCAAGAGACCCAGTACTTC.

The chain carries TRBV7-2 and TRBJ2-5; D may be TRBD2 (6 bases). CDR1 is SGHTA and CDR2 is FQGNSA in the germline V gene. The CDR3 length is 17 residues. The ends were cut back, 4 bases at V and 5 bases at J, with 23 bases in the middle. CDR3 amino acids: CASSSNFGSHDRETQYF. CDR3 nucleotides: TGTGCCAGCAGCTCCAATTTCGGGAGTCACGATCGGGAGACCCAGTACTTC.

The CDR3 DNA reads TGTGCCAGCAGTTTTTTCGGACAGGGTTGGCCAGATACGCAGTATTTT. It encodes CASSFFGQGWPDTQYF. The V and J genes are TRBV28 and TRBJ2-3; 8 nucleotides align to TRBD1. Germline V lookup: CDR1 MDHEN, CDR2 SYDVKM. The CDR3 loop spans 16 amino acids. V lost 3 bases and J lost 4; bases outside the gene matches: 9. Full variable domain (rest looked up from reference TRBV28 and TRBJ2-3): DVKVTQSSRYLVKRTGEKVFLECVQDMDHENMFWYRQDPGLGLRLIYFSYDVKMKEKGDIPEGYSVSREKKERFSLILESASTNQTSMYLCASSFFGQGWPDTQYFGPGTRLTVL.

This clone was seen a single time. The V and J genes are TRBV28 and TRBJ2-7, with 9 bases aligning to TRBD1. V dropped 8 bases and J dropped 2; count of bases not matched to a gene: 13. The CDR3 covers 16 residues. Germline CDR1 and CDR2: MDHEN and SYDVKM. In DNA, the CDR3 is TGTGCCAGCTCCTCACCGGGACAGGGATTCACCTACGAGCAGTACTTC. This codes for CASSSPGQGFTYEQYF.

This clone was counted once. The chain links TRBV11-3 to TRBJ2-3, with TRBD2 identical over 9 bases. Germline V gene lookup returns CDR1 SGHNT and CDR2 YENEEA. Germline trimming cut 6 bases from V and 0 bases from J; bases unmatched to any gene: 4. There are 15 residues in the CDR3. The CDR3 reads CASSLTSGSTDTQYF. DNA for the CDR3: TGTGCCAGCAGTTTGACTAGCGGTAGCACAGATACGCAGTATTTT.

The CDR3 region is CATSLQGDQPQHF. CDR3 sequence (DNA): TGTGCCACCAGCTTACAGGGTGATCAGCCCCAGCATTTT. This sequence joins TRBV15 and TRBJ1-5; tentative D call: TRBD1 (6 bases). Germline CDR1 is LNHNV and CDR2 is YYDKDF (reference sequence). V was pared by 5 bases and J by 5 bases, with 10 bases between. This CDR3 has 13 amino acids.

This sequence joins TRBV9 and TRBJ2-7; 10 nucleotides align to TRBD1. The CDR3 covers 14 residues. With 3 bases clipped from V and 3 bases from J, the junction kept 3 bases outside the gene matches. From germline, CDR1 is SGDLS and CDR2 YYNGEE. The CDR3 loop is CASSATGGVYEQYF. The CDR3 DNA reads TGTGCCAGCAGCGCGACAGGGGGCGTCTACGAGCAGTACTTC. Full variable domain (missing parts from reference TRBV9 and TRBJ2-7): DSGVTQTPKHLITATGQRVTLRCSPRSGDLSVYWYQQSLDQGLQFLIQYYNGEERAKGNILERFSAQQFPDLHSELNLSSLELGDSALYFCASSATGGVYEQYFGPGTRLTVT.

This chain joins TRBV6-1 and TRBJ1-5, with 10 bases fitting TRBD1. Germline lookup yields CDR1 MNHNS and CDR2 SASEGT. CDR3 size: 16 residues. V gave up 3 bases and J gave up 4 bases; unmatched junction bases: 6. The CDR3: CASSDRGQGPNQPQHF. The DNA of the CDR3 is TGTGCCAGCAGTGATAGGGGACAGGGGCCAAATCAGCCCCAGCATTTT.

The chain combines TRBV18 with TRBJ2-5, with TRBD1 matching over 12 bases. The J call is uncertain, as TRBJ2-7 better fits the DNA end. The CDR3 is 16 amino acids. Per germline, CDR1 KGHSH and CDR2 LQKENI. The CDR3 here is CASSPGTGGRSYEQYF. As DNA, the CDR3 is TGTGCCAGCTCACCGGGGACAGGGGGCCGTTCCTACGAGCAGTACTTC.

The V call is TRBV4-2, the J call TRBJ2-5; TRBD2 aligns across 10 bases. This CDR3 contains 15 residues. Germline V gives CDR1 LGHNA, CDR2 YNFKEQ. The V gene end was trimmed by 1 base and the J gene end by 4 bases; junction bases not matched to a gene: 3. In DNA form, the CDR3 reads TGTGCCAGCAGCCAAGGAGCGGGGGGGCCAGAGACCCAGTACTTC. Translating gives CASSQGAGGPETQYF.

The chain carries TRBV6-5 and TRBJ1-1, with 7 nucleotides matching TRBD1. V shed 6 bases and J 5 bases; nucleotides not matched to a gene: 6. This CDR3 spans 13 amino acids. The germline gives CDR1 MNHEY, CDR2 SVGAGI. The CDR3 DNA reads TGTGCCAGCAGAAGACAGGGCGTAACTGAAGCTTTCTTT. Translating gives CASRRQGVTEAFF.

V is TRBV6-5 and J is TRBJ2-5; possibly TRBD1 for D (5 bases). Trimming removed 4 bases from V and 2 bases from J, with 8 bases in between. Germline values: CDR1 MNHEY, CDR2 SVGAGI. This CDR3 is 13 amino acids long. CDR3 in amino acids: CASSFDRQETQYF. The CDR3 DNA is TGTGCCAGCAGTTTTGACAGACAAGAGACCCAGTACTTC.

J is TRBJ2-2 and V is TRBV5-1; tentative D call: TRBD1 (5 bases). The V end lost 4 bases, the J end lost 0 bases, and 10 bases lay between the germline ends. The CDR3 runs to 15 residues. Germline values: CDR1 SGHRS, CDR2 YFSETQ. CDR3 residues: CASSEGQSNTGELFF. CDR3 DNA sequence: TGCGCCAGCAGCGAAGGACAATCGAACACCGGGGAGCTGTTTTTT.

The chain has TRBV2 and TRBJ2-1; D call uncertain. Looked up from germline, CDR1 is SNHLY and CDR2 is FYNNEI. V was cut by 4 bases and J by 9 bases, with 7 bases left in between. The length of the CDR3 is 11 residues. CDR3 loop: CASSGESEQFF. DNA for the CDR3: TGTGCCAGCAGTGGCGAAAGTGAGCAGTTCTTC. The whole variable domain, filled in from reference TRBV2 and TRBJ2-1, reads EPEVTQTPSHQVTQMGQEVILRCVPISNHLYFYWYRQILGQKVEFLVSFYNNEISEKSEIFDDQFSVERPDGSNFTLKIRSTKLEDSAMYFCASSGESEQFFGPGTRLTVL.

The chain recombines TRBV2 with TRBJ2-7, with 7 bases aligning to TRBD2. J was trimmed by 6 bases and V by 8 bases; bases with no gene match: 7. Per germline, CDR1 SNHLY and CDR2 FYNNEI. The CDR3 is 12 residues long. CDR3: CASAGWGGEQYF. For the CDR3, the DNA is TGTGCCAGCGCCGGCTGGGGGGGCGAGCAGTACTTC.

The chain links TRBV6-5 to TRBJ2-7, with 8 bases identical to TRBD1. Germline V gene lookup returns CDR1 MNHEY and CDR2 SVGAGI. The CDR3 sequence is 14 residues long. The J segment lost 3 bases and the V segment lost 6 bases, leaving 7 bases of the junction unmatched. Here the CDR3 DNA reads TGTGCCAGCAGCCTCCGGGACAGGTTCTACGAGCAGTACTTC. Its protein product is CASSLRDRFYEQYF.

The V gene is TRBV7-6, the J gene TRBJ2-1, with 10 bases identical to TRBD1. Germline CDR1 SGHVS, CDR2 FNYEAQ. The J segment lost 6 bases and the V segment lost 4 bases, leaving 6 bases of the junction unmatched. The CDR3 length is 15 residues. Here the CDR3 reads CASSSHGTGVNEQFF. CDR3 DNA sequence: TGTGCCAGCAGCTCCCACGGGACAGGGGTCAATGAGCAGTTCTTC.

This chain connects TRBV6-1 to TRBJ2-1; TRBD1 matches at 9 bases. After removal of 4 bases from V and 10 bases from J, the junction contained 8 bases not matched to a gene. CDR3 length: 14 amino acids. Germline V gene sequence: CDR1 MNHNS, CDR2 SASEGT. CDR3 region: CASSADRGYGEQFF. CDR3 in DNA: TGTGCCAGCAGTGCGGACAGGGGATATGGGGAGCAGTTCTTC.

This chain uses TRBV11-2 with TRBJ2-2; the match to TRBD1 covers 8 bases. CDR1 is SGHAT, CDR2 FQNNGV, per germline. V shed 1 base and J 3 bases; nucleotides not matched to a gene: 4. The CDR3 has 16 amino acids. CDR3 in DNA: TGTGCCAGCAGCTTAGTCGGCAGGGGGCACACCGGGGAGCTGTTTTTT. Translating gives CASSLVGRGHTGELFF.

This chain links TRBV19 with TRBJ2-3, with 11 positions matching TRBD2. V shed 4 bases, J shed 1 base, and the junction held 4 bases outside the gene matches. Germline V lookup: CDR1 LNHDA, CDR2 SQIVND (reference sequence). The length of the CDR3 is 16 residues. In DNA, the CDR3 is TGTGCCAGTAGTACGACTAGCGGGACCCGCACAGATACGCAGTATTTT. Protein sequence: CASSTTSGTRTDTQYF. The whole variable domain, remainder taken from reference TRBV19 and TRBJ2-3, is DGGITQSPKYLFRKEGQNVTLSCEQNLNHDAMYWYRQDPGQGLRLIYYSQIVNDFQKGDIAEGYSVSREKKESFPLTVTSAQKNPTAFYLCASSTTSGTRTDTQYFGPGTRLTVL.

This clone was detected a few times. The genes are TRBV11-3 and TRBJ2-2, with D maybe TRBD2 (5 bases). CDR1 is SGHNT and CDR2 is YENEEA in the germline V gene. Trimming removed 1 base from V and 3 bases from J, with 9 bases in between. This CDR3 has 15 amino acids. CDR3 coding DNA: TGTGCCAGCAGCTTAGGGAGGTTCCACACCGGGGAGCTGTTTTTT. Residues: CASSLGRFHTGELFF.

V gene TRBV6-1 combines with J gene TRBJ1-1; D may be TRBD1 (6 bases). The CDR3 spans 14 residues. Trimming pared 10 bases from V and 0 bases from J, leaving 15 bases between. The germline V gene has CDR1 MNHNS and CDR2 SASEGT. CDR3 protein: CATLQGNMNTEAFF. The CDR3 DNA reads as TGTGCCACCCTCCAGGGGAATATGAACACTGAAGCTTTCTTT.

The chain recombines TRBV7-8 with TRBJ1-1; the D gene is possibly TRBD1 (6 bases). The V and J ends lost 1 base and 8 bases respectively, with 11 bases between them. This CDR3 spans 13 amino acids. Germline CDR1 reads SGHVS; CDR2 reads FQNEAQ. The CDR3 nucleotides are TGTGCCAGCAGCTTAGTCAGGGGCGGGGAAGCTTTCTTT. Its protein is CASSLVRGGEAFF. The whole variable domain, remainder taken from reference TRBV7-8 and TRBJ1-1, is GAGVSQSPRYKVAKRGQDVALRCDPISGHVSLFWYQQALGQGPEFLTYFQNEAQLDKSGLPSDRFFAERPEGSVSTLKIQRTQQEDSAVYLCASSLVRGGEAFFGQGTRLTVV.

This rearrangement joins TRBV5-6 to TRBJ1-5; a possible D gene is TRBD1 (6 bases). This CDR3 is built from 14 residues. CDR1 and CDR2 (germline): SGHDT, YYEEEE. V shed 4 bases and J shed 9 bases, with 17 bases lying between them. CDR3 residues: CASSQAGAGGPQHF. As DNA, the CDR3 is TGTGCCAGCAGCCAGGCGGGGGCGGGTGGGCCCCAGCATTTT.

The chain recombines TRBV7-9 with TRBJ1-2; no clear D gene. Trimming took off 10 bases at V and 8 bases at J, with 20 bases between the two ends. The germline gives CDR1 SEHNR, CDR2 FQNEAQ (reference sequence). The CDR3 is 13 residues long. The CDR3 is CATPLAGLEGYTF. The DNA of the CDR3 is TGTGCCACCCCGCTGGCGGGCCTTGAAGGCTACACCTTC. Supplemented by reference TRBV7-9 and TRBJ1-2, the full variable domain reads DTGVSQNPRHKITKRGQNVTFRCDPISEHNRLYWYRQTLGQGPEFLTYFQNEAQLEKSRLLSDRFSAERPKGSFSTLEIQRTEQGDSAMYLCATPLAGLEGYTFGSGTRLTVV.

The V and J genes are TRBV4-2 and TRBJ2-7, with 12 bases matching TRBD2. The CDR3 covers 18 residues. The V gene's germline CDR1 is LGHNA and CDR2 YNFKEQ. V was pared by 0 bases and J by 0 bases, with 6 bases of the junction left unmatched. CDR3 sequence reads: CASSQDPSGRAHSYEQYF. Written as DNA, the CDR3 is TGTGCCAGCAGCCAAGATCCTAGCGGGAGGGCTCACTCCTACGAGCAGTACTTC.

The chain carries TRBV15 and TRBJ2-1; maybe TRBD1 (6 bases). There are 16 residues in the CDR3. V was clipped by 0 bases and J by 6 bases, with 15 bases between them. Germline CDR1 and CDR2: LNHNV and YYDKDF (reference sequence). The CDR3 region has the DNA TGTGCCACCAGCAGAGATCCAGGGGCACGGGGCAATGAGCAGTTCTTC. It translates to CATSRDPGARGNEQFF.

V and J are TRBV28 and TRBJ2-7; D perhaps matches TRBD2 (5 bases). CDR1 and CDR2 from the germline V gene are MDHEN and SYDVKM. The V end lost 4 bases, the J end lost 6 bases, and 10 bases lay between the germline ends. The CDR3 totals 12 residues. CDR3 region: CASSYLAREQYF. The CDR3 DNA is TGTGCCAGCAGTTACCTAGCCCGCGAGCAGTACTTC.

The gene calls are TRBV6-1 and TRBJ1-2; D may be TRBD1 (5 bases). The ends were cut back, 2 bases at V and 8 bases at J, with 12 bases in the middle. Germline CDR1 is MNHNS and CDR2 is SASEGT. The CDR3 loop spans 13 amino acids. The CDR3 sequence is CASSESGERGYTF. Written as DNA, the CDR3 is TGTGCCAGCAGTGAATCGGGGGAACGGGGCTACACCTTC.